Each of the 24 T cell receptor beta chains below was sequenced from the same sample in a study of blood T cell repertoires in COVID-19. Sequencing was performed with immunoSEQ multiplex PCR; in TCRdb, only in-frame clones are kept and a portion is missing. This repertoire shows about 89,000 clones, roughly 90% found once; its top ten account for roughly 14%. Material for sequencing was peripheral blood. All receptors come from a male donor with acute or convalescent COVID-19.

V is TRBV3-1 (or the pseudogene TRBV3-2) and J is TRBJ2-2, with no clear D. Trimming removed 5 bases at V and 1 base at J, with 8 bases between. Germline CDR1 reads LGHDT; CDR2 reads YNNKEL (reference sequence). CDR3 length equals 14 residues. CDR3 loop: CASSSGGNTGELFF. For the CDR3, the DNA is TGTGCCAGCAGCTCCGGCGGGAACACCGGGGAGCTGTTTTTT.

The rearrangement joins TRBV2 to TRBJ1-6, with D tentatively TRBD1 (6 bases). The CDR3 length is 15 residues. Germline loops: CDR1 SNHLY, CDR2 FYNNEI. V shed 2 bases and J shed 7 bases, with 12 bases lying between them. CDR3 in amino acids: CASSEQGTRNSPLHF. The DNA for the CDR3 is TGTGCCAGCAGTGAACAGGGGACGCGGAATTCACCCCTCCACTTT.

The rearrangement joins TRBV3-1 (or the pseudogene TRBV3-2) to TRBJ2-2, with a possible D match to TRBD1 (5 bases). The CDR3 loop spans 12 amino acids. V dropped 7 bases and J dropped 6 bases, with 9 bases sitting between them. The germline CDR1 and CDR2 sequences are LGHDT and YNNKEL (reference sequence). The CDR3 DNA reads as TGTGCCAGCACTCAGGGTCCCGGGGAGCTGTTTTTT. Its translation: CASTQGPGELFF.

The J gene is TRBJ1-2, the V gene TRBV6-1; D gene unclear. CDR1 is MNHNS, CDR2 SASEGT, per germline. The CDR3 consists of 12 residues. V shed 3 bases and J shed 5 bases, with 7 bases lying between them. CDR3 residues: CASSDRLYGYTF. The CDR3 DNA reads TGTGCCAGCAGTGACCGCCTATATGGCTACACCTTC.

The chain combines TRBV7-8 with TRBJ1-1, with 7 positions matching TRBD1. Trimming at V came to 6 bases and at J to 11 bases, leaving 6 bases not matched to a gene. Per germline, CDR1 SGHVS and CDR2 FQNEAQ. This CDR3 comprises 11 residues. The CDR3 DNA sequence: TGTGCCAGCAGTCCAGACAGGGTGGCTTTCTTT. It translates to CASSPDRVAFF.

The gene calls are TRBV3-1 (or the pseudogene TRBV3-2) and TRBJ1-2, with a tentative D call TRBD1 (6 bases). Looked up from germline, CDR1 is LGHDT and CDR2 is YNNKEL (reference sequence). Trimming stripped 3 bases from V and 2 bases from J, with 10 bases between. This CDR3 is 14 amino acids long. The CDR3 region has the DNA TGTGCCAGCAGCCAGGCAGGACAGAACTATGGCTACACCTTC. Translating gives CASSQAGQNYGYTF.

CDR3 nucleotide sequence: TGTGCCAGCAGCCTGGGACTAGCGGCGAGCGGGGAGCAGTTCTTC. The encoded protein is CASSLGLAASGEQFF. The V call is TRBV3-1 (or the pseudogene TRBV3-2), the J call TRBJ2-1; 11 bases line up with TRBD2. Looked up from germline, CDR1 is LGHDT and CDR2 is YNNKEL (reference sequence). The CDR3 has 15 amino acids. V was pared by 4 bases and J by 10 bases, with 9 bases of the junction left unmatched.

This clone occurred a few times. The gene calls are TRBV4-1 and TRBJ1-6; weak D call: TRBD1 (6 bases). Trimming pared 0 bases from V and 7 bases from J, leaving 19 bases between. Per germline, CDR1 MGHRA and CDR2 YSYEKL. The CDR3 runs to 18 residues. The CDR3 reads CASSQDLNIRGENSPLHF. The CDR3 region has the DNA TGCGCCAGCAGCCAAGATCTCAACATCAGGGGAGAGAATTCACCCCTCCACTTT.

There are a few counts of this clone. This sequence joins TRBV5-4 and TRBJ1-1; 7 bases map to TRBD1. V was pared by 3 bases and J by 1 base, with 6 bases of the junction left unmatched. The germline V gene encodes CDR1 SGHNT and CDR2 YYREEE (reference sequence). The CDR3 loop spans 15 amino acids. Here the CDR3 reads CASSSPGQRNTEAFF. The CDR3 nucleotides read TGTGCCAGCAGCTCTCCGGGACAGAGGAACACTGAAGCTTTCTTT.

This chain connects TRBV6-1 to TRBJ1-2; D is ambiguous. Trimming took off 1 base at V and 6 bases at J, with 9 bases between the two ends. The CDR3 covers 13 residues. Germline CDR1 MNHNS, CDR2 SASEGT. This CDR3 is CASSEVSDDGYTF. The CDR3 DNA reads as TGTGCCAGCAGTGAAGTCTCAGATGATGGCTACACCTTC.

The V and J genes are TRBV13 and TRBJ1-2; possibly TRBD1 for D (5 bases). Germline V gene lookup returns CDR1 PRHDT and CDR2 FYEKMQ (reference sequence). The germline V and J ends were trimmed by 5 bases and 2 bases, with 15 bases remaining between them. This CDR3 is 15 amino acids long. The CDR3 DNA follows: TGTGCCAGCAGCCTCGGGGGACTCCGGAACTATGGCTACACCTTC. As protein: CASSLGGLRNYGYTF.

The CDR3 nucleotides read TGTGCCACCAGTGTCGCAGGGGGCGGCCCCGGGGAGCTGTTTTTT. Residues: CATSVAGGGPGELFF. The chain is built from TRBV24-1 and TRBJ2-2; 8 bases fit TRBD1. Trimming at V came to 5 bases and at J to 6 bases, leaving 7 bases not matched to a gene. The CDR3 runs 15 residues. In germline, CDR1 is KGHDR, CDR2 SFDVKD.

This chain joins TRBV5-4 and TRBJ2-2, with D possibly matching TRBD1 (5 bases). The CDR3 has 16 residues. Germline V CDR1 and CDR2: SGHNT, YYREEE (reference sequence). V lost 0 bases and J 2 bases, leaving 11 bases between the germline ends. The CDR3 is CASSLVGATNTGELFF. Written as DNA, the CDR3 is TGTGCCAGCAGCTTGGTAGGGGCAACCAACACCGGGGAGCTGTTTTTT.

This clone is a singleton in its sample. This rearrangement joins TRBV28 to TRBJ2-1, with D tentatively TRBD2 (6 bases). Germline values: CDR1 MDHEN, CDR2 SYDVKM. This CDR3 comprises 15 residues. Trimming cost V 6 bases and J 6 bases, with 18 bases left between them. The CDR3 here is CASRGVGRLVNEQFF. CDR3 DNA: TGTGCCAGCAGGGGTGTGGGGAGGCTGGTCAATGAGCAGTTCTTC.

This clone came up once. The chain couples TRBV7-9 to TRBJ1-2; 10 nucleotides agree with TRBD1. Trimming took 3 bases from V and 0 from J; bases not matched to a gene: 4. The CDR3 is 16 amino acids. Germline assignment: CDR1 SEHNR and CDR2 FQNEAQ (reference sequence). The CDR3 coding sequence is TGTGCCAGCAGCTTTACCGGGACAGGGGCTAACTATGGCTACACCTTC. Translated: CASSFTGTGANYGYTF.

This clone came up a few times. V and J are TRBV9 and TRBJ2-2; D is possibly TRBD2 (6 bases). The CDR3 extends over 15 amino acids. Trimming cost V 4 bases and J 4 bases, with 14 bases left between them. Germline V lookup: CDR1 SGDLS, CDR2 YYNGEE. The CDR3: CASSRPLAFTGELFF. CDR3 coding DNA: TGTGCCAGCAGCCGACCACTAGCTTTCACCGGGGAGCTGTTTTTT.

About this clone: Mismatch with germline at one junction end may stem from a read error. V gene TRBV19 combines with J gene TRBJ2-5, with 13 nucleotides matching TRBD2. The CDR3 contains 15 residues. Germline V CDR1 and CDR2: LNHDA, SQIVND (reference sequence). The CDR3 spells CASSATSGGREAQYF. The CDR3 DNA sequence: TGTGCCAGTAGTGCGACTAGCGGGGGGAGAGAGGCCCAGTACTTC.

The genes are TRBV30 and TRBJ1-1; 8 bases match TRBD1. The CDR3 consists of 15 residues. Germline CDR1 reads GTSNPN; CDR2 reads SVGIG (reference sequence). V lost 3 bases, J lost 0 bases, and 6 bases stayed unmatched. CDR3 sequence reads: CAWSRTGGLNTEAFF. The CDR3 nucleotides are TGTGCCTGGAGCCGCACAGGGGGATTGAACACTGAAGCTTTCTTT.

Written as DNA, the CDR3 is TGTGCCAGCAGCCAAAGGCAGGGGGTTCAGCCCCAGCATTTT. This gives the protein CASSQRQGVQPQHF. The rearrangement links TRBV3-1 (or the pseudogene TRBV3-2) to TRBJ1-5; 7 positions agree with TRBD1. The CDR3 has 14 residues. The V segment lost 2 bases and the J segment 6 bases; nucleotides outside the gene matches: 4. Germline CDR1 LGHDT, CDR2 YNNKEL (reference sequence).

The rearrangement links TRBV4-1 to TRBJ2-4, with TRBD2 matching over 7 bases. J was trimmed by 0 bases and V by 3 bases; bases with no gene match: 11. Per germline, CDR1 MGHRA and CDR2 YSYEKL. The CDR3 length is 18 residues. CDR3 amino acids: CASSQPGGQGPAKNIQYF. As DNA, the CDR3 is TGCGCCAGCAGCCAGCCGGGGGGTCAAGGGCCAGCCAAAAACATTCAGTACTTC.

The rearrangement links TRBV30 to TRBJ2-1; 7 bases match TRBD2. After removal of 3 bases from V and 9 bases from J, the junction contained 2 bases not matched to a gene. From germline, CDR1 is GTSNPN and CDR2 SVGIG (reference sequence). The CDR3 consists of 11 residues. The CDR3 region has the DNA TGTGCCTGGAGAGGGGAGGGTGAGCAGTTCTTC. It codes for CAWRGEGEQFF. Complete variable domain (other parts from reference TRBV30 and TRBJ2-1): SQTIHQWPATLVQPVGSPLSLECTVEGTSNPNLYWYRQAAGRGLQLLFYSVGIGQISSEVPQNLSASRPQDRQFILSSKKLLLSDSGFYLCAWRGEGEQFFGPGTRLTVL.

This clone was seen only a few times. V usage is TRBV7-9 and J usage is TRBJ2-5; tentatively, D is TRBD1 (5 bases). Germline loops: CDR1 SEHNR, CDR2 FQNEAQ (reference sequence). CDR3 size: 14 residues. Trimming left V 5 bases short and J 5 bases short, with 15 bases between. The CDR3 spells CASSPTGRGETQYF. The CDR3 region has the DNA TGTGCCAGCAGCCCAACAGGTCGTGGTGAGACCCAGTACTTC.

The rearrangement uses TRBV30 and TRBJ2-1; TRBD1 aligns across 10 bases. V was pared by 3 bases and J by 6 bases, with 2 bases of the junction left unmatched. Per germline, CDR1 GTSNPN and CDR2 SVGIG (reference sequence). The CDR3 covers 13 residues. CDR3 DNA sequence: TGTGCCTGGAGCGGGACAGGGGTCAATGAGCAGTTCTTC. Protein: CAWSGTGVNEQFF.

CDR3 in amino acids: CASSRSITGQSNQPQHF. CDR3 in DNA: TGTGCCAGCAGCCGGTCAATAACGGGACAGAGCAATCAGCCCCAGCATTTT. The chain uses TRBV11-2 and TRBJ1-5, with 7 bases identical to TRBD1. After removal of 5 bases from V and 1 base from J, the junction contained 11 bases not matched to a gene. The CDR3 sequence is 17 residues long. Germline CDR1 SGHAT, CDR2 FQNNGV.